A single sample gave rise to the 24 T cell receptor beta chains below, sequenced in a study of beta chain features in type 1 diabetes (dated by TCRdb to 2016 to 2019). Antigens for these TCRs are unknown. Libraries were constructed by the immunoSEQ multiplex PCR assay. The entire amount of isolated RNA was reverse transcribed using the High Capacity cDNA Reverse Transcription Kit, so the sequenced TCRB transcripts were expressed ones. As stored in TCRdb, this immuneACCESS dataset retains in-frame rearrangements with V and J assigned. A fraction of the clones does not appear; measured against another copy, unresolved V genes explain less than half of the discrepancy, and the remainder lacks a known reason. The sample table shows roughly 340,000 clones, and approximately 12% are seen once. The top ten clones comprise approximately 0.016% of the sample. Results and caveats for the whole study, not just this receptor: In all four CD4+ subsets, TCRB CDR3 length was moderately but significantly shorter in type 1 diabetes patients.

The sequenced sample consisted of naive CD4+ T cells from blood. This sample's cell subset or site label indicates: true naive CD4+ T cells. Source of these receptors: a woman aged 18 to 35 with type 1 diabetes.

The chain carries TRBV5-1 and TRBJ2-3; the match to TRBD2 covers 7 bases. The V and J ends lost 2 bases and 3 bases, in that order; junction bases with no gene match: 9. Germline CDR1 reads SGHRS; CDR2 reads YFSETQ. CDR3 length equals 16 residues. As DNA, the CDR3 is TGCGCCAGCAGCTTCCTTGCGGGAGACTCAACAGATACGCAGTATTTT. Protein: CASSFLAGDSTDTQYF.

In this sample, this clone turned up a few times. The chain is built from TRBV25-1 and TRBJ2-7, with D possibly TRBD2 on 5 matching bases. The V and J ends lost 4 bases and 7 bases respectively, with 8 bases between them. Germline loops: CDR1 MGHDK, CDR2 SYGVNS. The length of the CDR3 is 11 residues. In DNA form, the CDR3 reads TGTGCCAGCAGTGTCTCGGGGGAGCAGTACTTC. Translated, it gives CASSVSGEQYF.

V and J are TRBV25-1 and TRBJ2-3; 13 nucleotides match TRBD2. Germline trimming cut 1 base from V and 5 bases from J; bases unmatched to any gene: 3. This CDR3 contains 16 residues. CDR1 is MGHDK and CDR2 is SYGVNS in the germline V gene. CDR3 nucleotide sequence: TGTGCCAGCAGTGAATCAAGGACTAGCGGGAGAGATACGCAGTATTTT. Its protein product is CASSESRTSGRDTQYF. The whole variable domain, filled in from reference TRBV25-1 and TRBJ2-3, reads EADIYQTPRYLVIGTGKKITLECSQTMGHDKMYWYQQDPGMELHLIHYSYGVNSTEKGDLSSESTVSRIRTEHFPLTLESARPSHTSQYLCASSESRTSGRDTQYFGPGTRLTVL.

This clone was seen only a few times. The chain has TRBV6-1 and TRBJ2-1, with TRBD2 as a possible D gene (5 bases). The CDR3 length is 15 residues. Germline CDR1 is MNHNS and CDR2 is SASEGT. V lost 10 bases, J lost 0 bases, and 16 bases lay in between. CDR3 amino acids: CATSITRSSYNEQFF. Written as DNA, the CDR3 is TGTGCCACCTCGATTACTAGGAGCTCCTACAATGAGCAGTTCTTC.

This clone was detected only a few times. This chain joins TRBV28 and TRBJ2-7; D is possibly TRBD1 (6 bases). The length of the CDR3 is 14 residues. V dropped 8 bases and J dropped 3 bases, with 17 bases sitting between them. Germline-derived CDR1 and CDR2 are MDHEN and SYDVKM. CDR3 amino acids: CASGKQGINYEQYF. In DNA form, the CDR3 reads TGTGCCAGCGGAAAGCAGGGGATCAACTACGAGCAGTACTTC.

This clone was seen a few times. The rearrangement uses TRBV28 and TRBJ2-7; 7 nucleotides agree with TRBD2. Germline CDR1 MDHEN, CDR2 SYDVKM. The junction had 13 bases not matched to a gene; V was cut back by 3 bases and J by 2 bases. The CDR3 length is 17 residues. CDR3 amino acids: CASSFRPGLGAPYEQYF. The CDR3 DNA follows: TGTGCCAGCAGTTTCCGACCCGGACTAGGGGCGCCCTACGAGCAGTACTTC.

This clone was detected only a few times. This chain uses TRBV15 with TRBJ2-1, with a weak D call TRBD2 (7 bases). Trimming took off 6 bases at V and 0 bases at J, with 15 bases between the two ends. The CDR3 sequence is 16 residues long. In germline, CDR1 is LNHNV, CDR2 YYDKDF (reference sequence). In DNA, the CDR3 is TGTGCCACCAGAGGGGGGGGCGGGTTCTCCTACAATGAGCAGTTCTTC. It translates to CATRGGGGFSYNEQFF.

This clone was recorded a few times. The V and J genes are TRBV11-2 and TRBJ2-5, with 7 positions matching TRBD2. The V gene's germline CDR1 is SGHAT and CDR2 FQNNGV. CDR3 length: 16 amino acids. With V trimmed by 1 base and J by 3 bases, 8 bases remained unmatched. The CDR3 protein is CASSLASASGKETQYF. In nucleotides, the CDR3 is TGTGCCAGCAGCTTAGCGTCGGCTAGCGGAAAAGAGACCCAGTACTTC. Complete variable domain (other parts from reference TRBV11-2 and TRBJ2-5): EAGVAQSPRYKIIEKRQSVAFWCNPISGHATLYWYQQILGQGPKLLIQFQNNGVVDDSQLPKDRFSAERLKGVDSTLKIQPAKLEDSAVYLCASSLASASGKETQYFGPGTRLLVL.

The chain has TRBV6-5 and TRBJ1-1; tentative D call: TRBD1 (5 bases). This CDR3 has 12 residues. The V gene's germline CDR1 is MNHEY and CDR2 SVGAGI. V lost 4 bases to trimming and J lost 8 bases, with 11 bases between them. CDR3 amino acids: CASSSQDREAFF. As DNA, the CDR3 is TGTGCCAGCAGTTCCCAAGACAGAGAAGCTTTCTTT.

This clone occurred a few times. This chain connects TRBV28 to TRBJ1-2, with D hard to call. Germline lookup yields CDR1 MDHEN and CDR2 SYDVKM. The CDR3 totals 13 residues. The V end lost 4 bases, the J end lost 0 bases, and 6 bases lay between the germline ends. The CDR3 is CASSSTPNYGYTF. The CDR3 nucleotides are TGTGCCAGCAGTTCGACACCTAACTATGGCTACACCTTC.

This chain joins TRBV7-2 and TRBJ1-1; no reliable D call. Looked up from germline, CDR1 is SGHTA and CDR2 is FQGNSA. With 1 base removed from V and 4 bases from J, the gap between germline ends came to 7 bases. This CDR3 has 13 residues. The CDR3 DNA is TGTGCCAGCAGCTTAGAGGAGAGCACTGAAGCTTTCTTT. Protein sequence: CASSLEESTEAFF.

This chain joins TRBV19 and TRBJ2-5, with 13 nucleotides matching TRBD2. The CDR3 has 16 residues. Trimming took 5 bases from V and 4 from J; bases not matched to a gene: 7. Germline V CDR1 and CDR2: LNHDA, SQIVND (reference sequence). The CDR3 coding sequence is TGTGCCAGTAGTGGGGGACTAGCGGGAAAAAGAGAGACCCAGTACTTC. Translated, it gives CASSGGLAGKRETQYF.

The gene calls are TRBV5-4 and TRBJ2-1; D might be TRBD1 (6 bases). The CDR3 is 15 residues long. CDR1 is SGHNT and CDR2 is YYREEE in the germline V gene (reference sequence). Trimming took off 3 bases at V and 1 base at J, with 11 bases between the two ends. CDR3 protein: CASSSGVGSYNEQFF. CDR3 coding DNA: TGTGCCAGCAGCTCAGGGGTGGGATCCTACAATGAGCAGTTCTTC.

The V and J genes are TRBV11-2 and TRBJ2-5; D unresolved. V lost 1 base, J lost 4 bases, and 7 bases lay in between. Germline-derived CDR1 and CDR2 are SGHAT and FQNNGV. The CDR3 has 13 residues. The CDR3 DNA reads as TGTGCCAGCAGCTTAGGAGTCTCAGAGACCCAGTACTTC. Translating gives CASSLGVSETQYF.

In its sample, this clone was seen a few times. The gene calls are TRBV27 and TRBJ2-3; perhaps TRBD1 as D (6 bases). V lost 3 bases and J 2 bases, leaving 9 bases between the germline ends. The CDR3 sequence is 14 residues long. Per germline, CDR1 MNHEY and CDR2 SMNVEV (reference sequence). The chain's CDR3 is CASSLQGNTDTQYF. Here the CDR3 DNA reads TGTGCCAGCAGTTTGCAGGGGAACACAGATACGCAGTATTTT.

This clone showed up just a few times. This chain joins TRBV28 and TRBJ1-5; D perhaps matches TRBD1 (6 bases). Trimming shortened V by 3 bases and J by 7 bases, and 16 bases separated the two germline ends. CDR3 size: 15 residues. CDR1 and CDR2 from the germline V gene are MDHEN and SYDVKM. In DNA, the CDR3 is TGTGCCAGCAGTTTGCCAGGGGCAGGCGGGCAGCCCCAGCATTTT. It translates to CASSLPGAGGQPQHF.

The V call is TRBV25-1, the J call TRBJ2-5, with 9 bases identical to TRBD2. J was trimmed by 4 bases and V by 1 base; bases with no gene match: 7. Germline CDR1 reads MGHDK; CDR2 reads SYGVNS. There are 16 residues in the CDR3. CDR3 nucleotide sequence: TGTGCCAGCAGTGAATGGAGTAGCGGGAGAAGAGAGACCCAGTACTTC. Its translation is CASSEWSSGRRETQYF.

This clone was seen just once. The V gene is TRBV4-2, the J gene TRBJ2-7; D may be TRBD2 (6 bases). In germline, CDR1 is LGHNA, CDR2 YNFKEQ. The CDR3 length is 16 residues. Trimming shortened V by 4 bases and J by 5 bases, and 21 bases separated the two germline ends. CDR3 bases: TGTGCCAGCAGCCGCCGGGACTCAGACGGAAGGAACGAGCAGTACTTC. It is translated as CASSRRDSDGRNEQYF.

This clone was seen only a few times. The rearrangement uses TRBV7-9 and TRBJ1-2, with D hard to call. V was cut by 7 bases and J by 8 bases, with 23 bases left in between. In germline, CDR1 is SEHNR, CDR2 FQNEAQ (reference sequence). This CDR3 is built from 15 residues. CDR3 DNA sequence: TGTGCCAGCACCGGGGATTTAGGGTCGCTATCGGGCTACACCTTC. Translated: CASTGDLGSLSGYTF.

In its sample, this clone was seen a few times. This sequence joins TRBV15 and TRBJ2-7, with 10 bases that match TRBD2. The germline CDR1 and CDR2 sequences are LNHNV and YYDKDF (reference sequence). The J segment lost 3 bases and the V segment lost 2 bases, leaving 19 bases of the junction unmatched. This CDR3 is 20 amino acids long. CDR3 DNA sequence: TGTGCCACCAGCAGAAAAGGCGGAACTAGCGGGACCTCGGGGCTCTACGAGCAGTACTTC. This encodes CATSRKGGTSGTSGLYEQYF.

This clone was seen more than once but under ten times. CDR3 sequence: CASSFMGGDQPQHF. The CDR3 DNA sequence: TGTGCCAGCAGCTTTATGGGGGGGGATCAGCCCCAGCATTTT. The chain employs TRBV7-8 and TRBJ1-5; D might be TRBD1 (5 bases). V lost 3 bases, J lost 5 bases, and 11 bases lay in between. CDR1 and CDR2 (germline): SGHVS, FQNEAQ. There are 14 residues in the CDR3. The full variable domain, with the rest looked up from reference TRBV7-8 and TRBJ1-5, is GAGVSQSPRYKVAKRGQDVALRCDPISGHVSLFWYQQALGQGPEFLTYFQNEAQLDKSGLPSDRFFAERPEGSVSTLKIQRTQQEDSAVYLCASSFMGGDQPQHFGDGTRLSIL.

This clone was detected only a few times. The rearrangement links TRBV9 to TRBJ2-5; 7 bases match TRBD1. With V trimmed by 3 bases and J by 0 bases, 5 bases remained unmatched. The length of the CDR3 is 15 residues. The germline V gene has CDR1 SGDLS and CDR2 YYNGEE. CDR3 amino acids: CASSGGTAYQETQYF. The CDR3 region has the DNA TGTGCCAGCAGCGGGGGGACAGCGTACCAAGAGACCCAGTACTTC.

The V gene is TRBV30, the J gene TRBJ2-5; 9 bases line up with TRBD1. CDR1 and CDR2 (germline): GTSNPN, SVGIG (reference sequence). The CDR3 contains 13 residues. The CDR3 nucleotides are TGTGCGAGAAACAGGGGGCCGGGAGAGACCCAGTACTTC. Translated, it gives CARNRGPGETQYF.

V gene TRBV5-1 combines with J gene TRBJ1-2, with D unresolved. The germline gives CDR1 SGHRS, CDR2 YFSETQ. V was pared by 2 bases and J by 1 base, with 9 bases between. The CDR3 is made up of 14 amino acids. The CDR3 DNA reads TGCGCCAGCAGCTTTGACGGACTTAACTATGGCTACACCTTC. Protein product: CASSFDGLNYGYTF.